Presented here are 2 T cell receptor beta chains from one specimen sequenced in a study of Ad26.COV2.S vaccination and SARS-CoV-2 variants. Treatment described: some 20 received Ad26.COV2.S at low or high dose, single or two shots; 5 received placebo; per-sample allocation not given. Day 63 after the first injection of vaccine or placebo was the sampling time. Repertoires were generated with immunoSEQ multiplex PCR, while TCRdb's copy carries only in-frame clones and drops some. Of fewer than 900,000 clones in the sample, more than 70% are singletons; the top ten hold around 1.4%. The sample here was peripheral blood, taken in a trial of Ad26.COV2.S vaccine versus placebo. These receptor sequences come from a person aged 18-60 years who received the Ad26.COV2.S COVID-19 vaccine or a placebo.

The chain recombines TRBV19 with TRBJ2-1; 7 nucleotides agree with TRBD1. The length of the CDR3 is 15 residues. Per germline, CDR1 LNHDA and CDR2 SQIVND (reference sequence). V shed 5 bases, J shed 1 base, and the junction held 5 bases outside the gene matches. The CDR3 is CASSDRAGSYNEQFF. The CDR3 nucleotides are TGTGCCAGTAGTGACAGGGCCGGGTCCTACAATGAGCAGTTCTTC.

This clone was seen a single time. The chain employs TRBV12-3 or TRBV12-4 and TRBJ1-1; no clear D. V gave up 6 bases and J gave up 3 bases, with 5 bases separating them. The CDR3 extends over 11 amino acids. In nucleotides, the CDR3 is TGTGCCAGCAGCCGCCACACTGAAGCTTTCTTT. Translating gives CASSRHTEAFF.